This is a list of T cell receptor beta chains from one sample in a study of blood T cell repertoires in COVID-19. TCRdb keeps only in-frame clones here, not all; method: immunoSEQ multiplex PCR. The sample includes about 190,000 clones, roughly 80% of them seen just once. The sequencing input was peripheral blood. Receptor source: a woman aged 50 to 65 with acute or convalescent COVID-19. The conserved cysteine and the conserved F or W are not part of the CDR3 here. Fields, in order: V gene, J gene, CDR3 protein.

TRBV18,TRBJ2-7,ASSPPGTGVDEQY
TRBV19,TRBJ1-3,ASTVTGGNTIY
TRBV9,TRBJ2-5,ASSVLEAGLETQY
TRBV6-2/TRBV6-3,TRBJ2-3,ASSLAGGNTDTQY
TRBV30,TRBJ1-4,AWSVPRAATNEKLF
TRBV30,TRBJ2-1,AWSRGGAKHNEQF
TRBV19,TRBJ1-2,ASSLRPGTGDGYT
TRBV6-5,TRBJ2-2,ASSWDSSGAGELF
TRBV9,TRBJ2-3,ASSEELLYTDTQY
TRBV24-1,TRBJ2-2,ATSDLGDRATGELF
TRBV7-6,TRBJ2-1,ASSFLPGQGDFSYNEQF
TRBV30,TRBJ1-2,AWGVRYRDNYGYT
TRBV3-1/TRBV3-2,TRBJ1-3,ASSQGFTGNTIY
TRBV28,TRBJ1-3,ASSLLNQGNTIY
TRBV2,TRBJ2-1,ASLGGLGRAGGTYNEQF
TRBV9,TRBJ1-1,ASSEPGNTEAF
TRBV18,TRBJ2-2,ASSPVGANTGELF
TRBV28,TRBJ2-1,ATSSNRRSYNEQF
TRBV11-2,TRBJ1-2,ASSIGTGGVYGYT
TRBV13,TRBJ2-1,ASSLGGRTRRLNEQF
TRBV14,TRBJ2-7,ASSQVALAGAYEQY
TRBV30,TRBJ1-5,AWSAQAVQGQH
TRBV7-6,TRBJ2-2,ASSVTGTENTGELF
TRBV6-6,TRBJ1-5,ASRKQGGEQPQH
TRBV30,TRBJ1-5,AWSVQHNNQPQH
TRBV19,TRBJ1-2,ASSGDSYGYT
TRBV6-5,TRBJ1-3,ASRGGVGNTIY
TRBV21-1,TRBJ1-2,ASRKPGGYT
TRBV3-1/TRBV3-2,TRBJ2-6,ASSQGGGLGANVLT
TRBV7-2,TRBJ1-6,ASSLDRAFALH
TRBV7-7,TRBJ2-2,ASSPTGIHTGELF
TRBV6-5,TRBJ2-7,ASSYSSGTGNYEQY
TRBV30,TRBJ1-4,ASNRGRNEKLF
TRBV3-1/TRBV3-2,TRBJ2-7,ASSPPGGPRSYEQY
TRBV6-6,TRBJ2-6,ASSRPGTGTGANVLT
TRBV30,TRBJ1-2,AWRKDSYGYT
TRBV27,TRBJ2-7,ASSLSYLGGEQY
TRBV20-1,TRBJ1-2,SAPDRYYT
TRBV10-3,TRBJ2-7,AISVGTSYEQY
TRBV5-1,TRBJ1-2,ASSAGLENYGYT
TRBV28,TRBJ1-2,ASREPGQGIYGYT